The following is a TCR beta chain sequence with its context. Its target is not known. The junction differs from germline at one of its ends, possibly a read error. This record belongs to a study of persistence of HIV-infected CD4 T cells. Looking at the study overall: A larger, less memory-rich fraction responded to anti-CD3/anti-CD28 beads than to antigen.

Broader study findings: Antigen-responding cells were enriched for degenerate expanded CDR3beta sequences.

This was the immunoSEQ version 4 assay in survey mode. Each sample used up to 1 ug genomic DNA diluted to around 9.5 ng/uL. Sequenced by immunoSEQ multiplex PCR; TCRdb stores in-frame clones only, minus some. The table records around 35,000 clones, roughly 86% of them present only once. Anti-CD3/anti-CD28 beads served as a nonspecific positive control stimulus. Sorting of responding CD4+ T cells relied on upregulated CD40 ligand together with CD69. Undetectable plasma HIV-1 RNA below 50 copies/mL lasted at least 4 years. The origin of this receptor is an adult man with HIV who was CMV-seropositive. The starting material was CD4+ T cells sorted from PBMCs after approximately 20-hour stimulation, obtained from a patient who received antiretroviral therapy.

The CDR3 sequence is CASSLRGGFYGHTF. DNA for the CDR3: TGTGCCAGCAGCCTGCGAGGCGGCTTCTATGGCCACACCTTC. The chain links TRBV6-6 to TRBJ1-2; D uncertain. CDR3 length: 14 amino acids. CDR1 is MNHNY and CDR2 is SVGAGI in the germline V gene (reference sequence).